This T cell receptor (beta chain) comes out of a study of blood T cell repertoires in COVID-19. Study overall: Spain, Italy and the United States supplied samples that represented acute and convalescent COVID-19.

Under the authors' procedure: The assay estimated nucleated cells by amplifying reference gene primers. Profiling relied on immunoSEQ multiplex PCR, and the TCRdb table lists in-frame clones only, not all of them. From that table come the V and J calls and clone size; the DNA was used to work out D and trimming. The sample lists some 300,000 clones; about nine tenths were seen once. This clone was counted a few times. V lost 2 bases, J lost 7 bases, and 9 bases lay in between. CDR1 is MNHNS, CDR2 SASEGT, per germline. The CDR3 loop spans 14 amino acids. The clonotype comes from a woman between 50 and 59 years old with COVID-19, enrolled during active disease. The V gene is TRBV6-1, the J gene TRBJ1-6, with D maybe TRBD1 (5 bases). What was sequenced was peripheral blood. CDR3 nucleotides: TGTGCCAGCAGTGAACAGGGTGGAAATTCACCCCTCCACTTT. Amino acid sequence: CASSEQGGNSPLHF.